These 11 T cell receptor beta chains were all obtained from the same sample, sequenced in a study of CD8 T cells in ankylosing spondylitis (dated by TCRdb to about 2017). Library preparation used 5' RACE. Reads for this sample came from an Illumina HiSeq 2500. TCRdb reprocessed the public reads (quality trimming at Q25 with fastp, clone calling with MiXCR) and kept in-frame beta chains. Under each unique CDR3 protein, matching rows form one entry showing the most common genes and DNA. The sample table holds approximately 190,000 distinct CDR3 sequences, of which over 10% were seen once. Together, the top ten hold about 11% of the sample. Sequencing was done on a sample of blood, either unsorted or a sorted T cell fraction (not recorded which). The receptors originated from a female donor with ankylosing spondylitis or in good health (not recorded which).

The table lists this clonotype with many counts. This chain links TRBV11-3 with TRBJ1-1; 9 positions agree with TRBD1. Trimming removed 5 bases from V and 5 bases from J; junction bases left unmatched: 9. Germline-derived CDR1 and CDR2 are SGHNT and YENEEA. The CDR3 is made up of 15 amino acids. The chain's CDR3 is CASSAPGTGLTEAFF. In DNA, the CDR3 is TGTGCCAGCAGCGCACCCGGGACAGGGTTAACTGAAGCTTTCTTT. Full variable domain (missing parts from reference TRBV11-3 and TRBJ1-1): EAGVVQSPRYKIIEKKQPVAFWCNPISGHNTLYWYLQNLGQGPELLIRYENEEAVDDSQLPKDRFSAERLKGVDSTLKIQPAELGDSAVYLCASSAPGTGLTEAFFGQGTRLTVV.

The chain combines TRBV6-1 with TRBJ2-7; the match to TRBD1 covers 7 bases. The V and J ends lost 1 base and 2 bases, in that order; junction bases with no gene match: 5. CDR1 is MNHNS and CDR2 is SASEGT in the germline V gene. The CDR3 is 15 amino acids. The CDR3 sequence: CASSEEAGGTYEQYF. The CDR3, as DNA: TGTGCCAGCAGTGAAGAGGCAGGGGGAACCTACGAGCAGTACTTC.

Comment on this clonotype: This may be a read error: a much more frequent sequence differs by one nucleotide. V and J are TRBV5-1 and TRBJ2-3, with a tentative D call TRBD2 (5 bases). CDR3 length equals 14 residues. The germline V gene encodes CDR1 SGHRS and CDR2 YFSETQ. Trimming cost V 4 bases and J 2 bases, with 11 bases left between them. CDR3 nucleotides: TGCGCCAGCAGCAAACGGGGTACCACAGATACGCAGTATTTT. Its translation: CASSKRGTTDTQYF.

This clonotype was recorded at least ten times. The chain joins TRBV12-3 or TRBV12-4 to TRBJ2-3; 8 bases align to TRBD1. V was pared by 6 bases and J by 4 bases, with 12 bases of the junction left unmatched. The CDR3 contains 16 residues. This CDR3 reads CASRLPDRELADTQYF. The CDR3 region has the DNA TGTGCCAGCAGACTGCCGGACAGGGAATTAGCAGATACGCAGTATTTT.

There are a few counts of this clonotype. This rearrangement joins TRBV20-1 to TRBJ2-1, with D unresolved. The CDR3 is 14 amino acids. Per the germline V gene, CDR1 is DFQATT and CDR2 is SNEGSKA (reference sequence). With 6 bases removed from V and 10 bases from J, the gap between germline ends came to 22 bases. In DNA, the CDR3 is TGCAGTGCATATAGTGGTGGGGAAATGAGCGAGCAGTTCTTC. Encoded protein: CSAYSGGEMSEQFF.

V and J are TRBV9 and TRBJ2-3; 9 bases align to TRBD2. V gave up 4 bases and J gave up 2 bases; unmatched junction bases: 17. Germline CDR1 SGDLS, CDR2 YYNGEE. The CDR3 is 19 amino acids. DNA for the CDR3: TGTGCCAGCAGCTCCCCGGCGAGCGGGAGGACACCCTCCACAGATACGCAGTATTTT. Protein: CASSSPASGRTPSTDTQYF.

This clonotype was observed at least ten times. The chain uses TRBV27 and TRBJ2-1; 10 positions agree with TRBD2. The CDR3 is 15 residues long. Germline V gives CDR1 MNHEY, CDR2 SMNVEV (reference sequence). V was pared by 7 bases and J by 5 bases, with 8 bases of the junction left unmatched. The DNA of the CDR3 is TGTGCCAGCACCCTGTTTGGGACTAGCGACAATGAGCAGTTCTTC. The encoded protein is CASTLFGTSDNEQFF.

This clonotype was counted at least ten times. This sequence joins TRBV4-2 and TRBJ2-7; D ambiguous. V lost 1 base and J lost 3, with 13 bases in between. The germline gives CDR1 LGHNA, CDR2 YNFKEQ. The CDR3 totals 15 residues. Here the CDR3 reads CASSQVERDNYEQYF. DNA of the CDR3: TGTGCCAGCAGCCAAGTTGAACGAGATAACTACGAGCAGTACTTC.

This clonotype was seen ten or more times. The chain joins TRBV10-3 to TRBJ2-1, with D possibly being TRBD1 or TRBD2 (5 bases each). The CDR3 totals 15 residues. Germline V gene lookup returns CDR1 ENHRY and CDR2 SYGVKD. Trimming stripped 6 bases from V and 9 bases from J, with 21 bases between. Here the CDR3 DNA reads TGTGCCATCAGCCCCTCCGGGACCACTGGGGGTGAGCAGTTCTTC. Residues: CAISPSGTTGGEQFF.

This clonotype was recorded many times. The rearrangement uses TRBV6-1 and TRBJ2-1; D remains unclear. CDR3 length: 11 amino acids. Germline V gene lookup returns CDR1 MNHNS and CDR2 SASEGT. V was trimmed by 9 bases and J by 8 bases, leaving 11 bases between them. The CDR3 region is CARGSTYEQFF. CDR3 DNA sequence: TGTGCCAGGGGTAGTACCTATGAGCAGTTCTTC.

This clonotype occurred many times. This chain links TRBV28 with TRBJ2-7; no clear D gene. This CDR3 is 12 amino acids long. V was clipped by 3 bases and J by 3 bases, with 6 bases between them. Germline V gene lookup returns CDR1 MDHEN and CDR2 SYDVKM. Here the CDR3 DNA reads TGTGCCAGCAGTTTGCTAATCTACGAGCAGTACTTC. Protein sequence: CASSLLIYEQYF.